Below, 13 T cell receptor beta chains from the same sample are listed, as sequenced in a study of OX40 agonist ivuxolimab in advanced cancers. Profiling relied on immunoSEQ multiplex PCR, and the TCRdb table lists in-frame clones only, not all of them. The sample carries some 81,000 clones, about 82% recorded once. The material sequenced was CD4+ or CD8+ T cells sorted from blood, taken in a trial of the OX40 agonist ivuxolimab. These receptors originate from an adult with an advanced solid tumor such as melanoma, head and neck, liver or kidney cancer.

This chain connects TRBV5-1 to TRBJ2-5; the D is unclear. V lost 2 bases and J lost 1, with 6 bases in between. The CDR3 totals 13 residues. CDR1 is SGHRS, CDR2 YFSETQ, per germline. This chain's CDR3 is CASSFSSQETQYF. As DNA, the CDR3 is TGCGCCAGCAGCTTTTCCAGCCAAGAGACCCAGTACTTC.

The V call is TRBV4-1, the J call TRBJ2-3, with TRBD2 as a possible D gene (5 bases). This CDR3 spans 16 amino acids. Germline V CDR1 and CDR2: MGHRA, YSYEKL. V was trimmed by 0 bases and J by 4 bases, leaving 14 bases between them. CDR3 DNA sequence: TGCGCCAGCAGCCAAGATACTAGGATTAGCCCAGATACGCAGTATTTT. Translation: CASSQDTRISPDTQYF.

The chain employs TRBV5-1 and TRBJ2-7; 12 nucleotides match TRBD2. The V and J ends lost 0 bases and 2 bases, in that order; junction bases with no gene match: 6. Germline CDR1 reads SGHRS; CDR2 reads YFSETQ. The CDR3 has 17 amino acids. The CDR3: CASSLGPSGGAAYEQYF. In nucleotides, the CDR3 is TGCGCCAGCAGCTTGGGGCCTAGCGGGGGGGCCGCCTACGAGCAGTACTTC.

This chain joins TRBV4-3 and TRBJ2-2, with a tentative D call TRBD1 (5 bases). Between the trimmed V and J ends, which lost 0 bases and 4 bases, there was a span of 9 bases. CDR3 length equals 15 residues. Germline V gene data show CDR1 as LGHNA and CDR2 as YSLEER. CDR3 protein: CASSQEMDTTGELFF. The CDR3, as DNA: TGCGCCAGCAGCCAAGAAATGGACACCACCGGGGAGCTGTTTTTT.

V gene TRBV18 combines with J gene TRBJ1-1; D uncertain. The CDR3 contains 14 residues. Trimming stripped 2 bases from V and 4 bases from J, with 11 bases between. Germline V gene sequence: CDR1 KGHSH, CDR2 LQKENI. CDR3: CASSPEELVTEAFF. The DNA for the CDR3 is TGTGCCAGCTCACCAGAAGAATTGGTCACTGAAGCTTTCTTT.

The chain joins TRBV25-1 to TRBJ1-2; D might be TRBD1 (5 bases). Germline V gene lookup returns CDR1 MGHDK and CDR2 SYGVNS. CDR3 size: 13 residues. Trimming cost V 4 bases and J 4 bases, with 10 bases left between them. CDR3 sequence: CASSGGESYGYTF. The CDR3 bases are TGTGCCAGCAGTGGGGGCGAGAGCTATGGCTACACCTTC.

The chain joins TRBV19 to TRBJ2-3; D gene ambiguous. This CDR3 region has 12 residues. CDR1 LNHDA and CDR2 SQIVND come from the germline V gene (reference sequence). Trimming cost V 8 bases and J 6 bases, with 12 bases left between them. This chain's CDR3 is CASRPMGDTQYF. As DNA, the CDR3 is TGTGCCAGTCGGCCTATGGGTGATACGCAGTATTTT. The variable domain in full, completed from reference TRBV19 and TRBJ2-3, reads DGGITQSPKYLFRKEGQNVTLSCEQNLNHDAMYWYRQDPGQGLRLIYYSQIVNDFQKGDIAEGYSVSREKKESFPLTVTSAQKNPTAFYLCASRPMGDTQYFGPGTRLTVL.

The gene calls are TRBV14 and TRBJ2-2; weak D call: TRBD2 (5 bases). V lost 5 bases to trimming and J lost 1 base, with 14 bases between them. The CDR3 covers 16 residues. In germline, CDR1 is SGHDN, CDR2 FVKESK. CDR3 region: CASSAGPSLNTGELFF. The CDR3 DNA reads TGTGCCAGCAGCGCGGGCCCCTCTTTGAACACCGGGGAGCTGTTTTTT.

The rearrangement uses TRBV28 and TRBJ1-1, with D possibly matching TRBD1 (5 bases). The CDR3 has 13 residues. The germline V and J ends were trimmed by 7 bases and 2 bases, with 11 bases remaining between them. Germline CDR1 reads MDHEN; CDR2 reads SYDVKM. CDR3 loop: CASIGQPNTEAFF. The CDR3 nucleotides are TGTGCCAGCATCGGACAACCTAACACTGAAGCTTTCTTT.

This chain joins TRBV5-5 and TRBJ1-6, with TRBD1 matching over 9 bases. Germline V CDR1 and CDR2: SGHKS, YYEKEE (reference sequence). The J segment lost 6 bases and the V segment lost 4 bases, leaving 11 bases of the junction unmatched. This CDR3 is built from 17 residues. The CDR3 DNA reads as TGTGCCAGCAGCACACCGGACAGGGGAGGTCGTAATTCACCCCTCCACTTT. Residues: CASSTPDRGGRNSPLHF.

Here the CDR3 reads CASRRAVGAGEKLFF. Written as DNA, the CDR3 is TGTGCCAGCAGGAGGGCAGTTGGGGCGGGGGAAAAACTGTTTTTT. The rearrangement joins TRBV6-5 to TRBJ1-4; tentatively, D is TRBD1 (5 bases). Trimming removed 6 bases at V and 8 bases at J, with 19 bases between. The CDR3 has 15 residues. Per germline, CDR1 MNHEY and CDR2 SVGAGI.

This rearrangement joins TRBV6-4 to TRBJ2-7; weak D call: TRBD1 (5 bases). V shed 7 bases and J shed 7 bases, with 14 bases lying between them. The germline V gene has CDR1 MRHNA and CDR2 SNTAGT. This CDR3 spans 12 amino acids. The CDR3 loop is CASKSSAGEQYF. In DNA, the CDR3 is TGTGCCAGCAAAAGCAGTGCAGGGGAGCAGTACTTC.

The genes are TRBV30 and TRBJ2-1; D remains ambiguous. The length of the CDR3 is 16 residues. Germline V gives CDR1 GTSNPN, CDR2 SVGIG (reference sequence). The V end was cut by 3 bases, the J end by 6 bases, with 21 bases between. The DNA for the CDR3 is TGTGCCTGGAGGATGCTAGACCGTGCGTACGGCAATGAGCAGTTCTTC. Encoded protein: CAWRMLDRAYGNEQFF.